Included here is one TCR beta chain sequence, with context. Its antigen remains unidentified. CDR1 is MNHEY, CDR2 SMNVEV, per germline (reference sequence). V lost 5 bases to trimming and J lost 4 bases, with 17 bases between them. There are 15 residues in the CDR3. The data were produced by immunoSEQ multiplex PCR, yet TCRdb's version contains in-frame clones alone and is incomplete. Altogether 40,000 to 55,000 clones are present, 80% to 85% being singletons, with the ten largest covering under 30%. The sample originates from a study of OX40 agonist ivuxolimab in advanced cancers. Study-level background: The study treated patients with ivuxolimab, an agonistic anti-OX40 (CD134) antibody. Ivuxolimab was administered intravenously to patients at 0.01 to 10 mg/kg every 2 weeks. Partial responses occurred in Three dose-escalation patients, one with hepatocellular carcinoma and two with cutaneous melanoma.

Overall study findings and caveats: Dosing at 0.1 to 3.0 mg/kg was accompanied by clonal expansion of CD4+ and CD8+ blood T cells by week 6.

V is TRBV27 and J is TRBJ1-2; a weak D match, TRBD1 (6 bases). Sequencing was performed on CD4+ or CD8+ T cells sorted from blood, taken in a trial of the OX40 agonist ivuxolimab. The clonotype originates from an adult with an advanced solid tumor such as melanoma, head and neck, liver or kidney cancer. CDR3 sequence reads: CASSLISTGSYGYTF. CDR3 nucleotides: TGTGCCAGCAGTCTCATATCCACAGGGTCCTATGGCTACACCTTC.